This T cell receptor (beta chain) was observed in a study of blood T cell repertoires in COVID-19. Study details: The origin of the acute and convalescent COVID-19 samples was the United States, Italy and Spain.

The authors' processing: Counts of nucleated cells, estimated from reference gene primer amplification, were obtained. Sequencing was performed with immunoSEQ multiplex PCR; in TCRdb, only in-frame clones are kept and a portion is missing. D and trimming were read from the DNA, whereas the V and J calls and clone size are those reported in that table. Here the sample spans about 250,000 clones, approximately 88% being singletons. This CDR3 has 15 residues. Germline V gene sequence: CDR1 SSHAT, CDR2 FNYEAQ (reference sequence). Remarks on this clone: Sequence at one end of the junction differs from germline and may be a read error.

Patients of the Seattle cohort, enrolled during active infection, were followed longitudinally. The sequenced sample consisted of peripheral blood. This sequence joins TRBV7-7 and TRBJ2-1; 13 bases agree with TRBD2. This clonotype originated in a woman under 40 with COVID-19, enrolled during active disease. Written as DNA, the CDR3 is TGTGCTAGCAGCCCGACTAGCGGGAGGAACAATGAGCAGTTCTTC. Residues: CASSPTSGRNNEQFF.